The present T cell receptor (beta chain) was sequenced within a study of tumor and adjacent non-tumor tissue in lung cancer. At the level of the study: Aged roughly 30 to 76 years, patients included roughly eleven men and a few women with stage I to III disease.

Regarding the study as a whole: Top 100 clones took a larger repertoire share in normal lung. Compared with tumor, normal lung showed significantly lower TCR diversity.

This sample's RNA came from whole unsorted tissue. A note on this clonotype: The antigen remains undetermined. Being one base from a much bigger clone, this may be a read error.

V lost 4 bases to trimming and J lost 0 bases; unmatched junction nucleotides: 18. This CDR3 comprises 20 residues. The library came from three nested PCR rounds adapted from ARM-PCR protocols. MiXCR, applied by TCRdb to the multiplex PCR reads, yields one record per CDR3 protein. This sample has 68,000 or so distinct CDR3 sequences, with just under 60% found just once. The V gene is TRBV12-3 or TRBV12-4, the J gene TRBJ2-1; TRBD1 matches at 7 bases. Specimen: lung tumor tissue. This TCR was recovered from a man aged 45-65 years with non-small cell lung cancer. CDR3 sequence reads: CASSSLWGKEGASSYNEQFF. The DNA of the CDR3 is TGTGCCAGCAGTTCCCTATGGGGAAAAGAGGGGGCGAGCTCCTACAATGAGCAGTTCTTC.